A single sample is the source of the 5 T cell receptor beta chains below, sequenced in a study of OX40 agonist ivuxolimab in advanced cancers. The data were produced by immunoSEQ multiplex PCR, yet TCRdb's version contains in-frame clones alone and is incomplete. The table has tens of thousands of clones, roughly 92% seen once. Source: CD4+ or CD8+ T cells sorted from blood, taken in a trial of the OX40 agonist ivuxolimab. These receptors all stem from an adult with an advanced solid tumor such as melanoma, head and neck, liver or kidney cancer.

The CDR3 region has the DNA TGTGCCAGCAGCCCCTTTCGGGGCAGAAATGAGCAGTTCTTC. The encoded protein is CASSPFRGRNEQFF. The gene calls are TRBV7-9 and TRBJ2-1; D is tentatively TRBD1 or TRBD2 (5 bases each). Germline V lookup: CDR1 SEHNR, CDR2 FQNEAQ (reference sequence). The ends were cut back, 5 bases at V and 7 bases at J, with 15 bases in the middle. The CDR3 has 14 residues.

This sequence joins TRBV28 and TRBJ1-2; perhaps TRBD1 as D (5 bases). The CDR3 extends over 17 amino acids. V lost 7 bases and J 3 bases, leaving 24 bases between the germline ends. CDR1 is MDHEN, CDR2 SYDVKM, per germline. The CDR3 DNA reads TGTGCCAGCACCACCCATAAGGCAGGGAGGAGTTACTATGGCTACACCTTC. This gives the protein CASTTHKAGRSYYGYTF.

The chain employs TRBV7-2 and TRBJ2-7; D gene unclear. V was pared by 0 bases and J by 3 bases, with 9 bases between. This CDR3 comprises 14 residues. From germline, CDR1 is SGHTA and CDR2 FQGNSA. DNA for the CDR3: TGTGCCAGCAGCTTAGCCCCGCTTCTCTACGAGCAGTACTTC. Translation: CASSLAPLLYEQYF.

Worth noting for this clone: This CDR3 is also generated by other DNA sequences in the sample. The genes are TRBV5-1 and TRBJ1-4, with D hard to call. Trimming shortened V by 0 bases and J by 0 bases, and 3 bases separated the two germline ends. The CDR3 loop spans 14 amino acids. The germline CDR1 and CDR2 sequences are SGHRS and YFSETQ. CDR3 DNA: TGCGCCAGCAGCTTGGTGCCAACTAATGAAAAACTGTTTTTT. Its protein is CASSLVPTNEKLFF.

The chain uses TRBV15 and TRBJ2-3; the D gene is possibly TRBD1 (6 bases). V was clipped by 7 bases and J by 6 bases, with 17 bases between them. Germline V gene data show CDR1 as LNHNV and CDR2 as YYDKDF (reference sequence). The CDR3 extends over 14 amino acids. CDR3 protein: CATKAQGSIDTQYF. CDR3 DNA: TGTGCCACCAAGGCCCAGGGGAGCATCGATACGCAGTATTTT.